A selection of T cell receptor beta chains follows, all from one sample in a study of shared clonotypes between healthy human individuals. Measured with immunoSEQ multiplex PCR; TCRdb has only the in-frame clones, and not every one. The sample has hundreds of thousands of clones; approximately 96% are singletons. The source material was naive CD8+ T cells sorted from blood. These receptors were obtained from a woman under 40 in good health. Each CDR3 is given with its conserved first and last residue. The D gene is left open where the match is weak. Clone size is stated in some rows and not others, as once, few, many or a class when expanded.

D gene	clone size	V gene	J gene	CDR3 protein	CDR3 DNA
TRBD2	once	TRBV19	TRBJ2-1	CASRWGLAEGNEQFF	TGTGCCAGTAGATGGGGACTAGCGGAGGGTAATGAGCAGTTCTTC
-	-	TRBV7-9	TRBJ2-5	CASSLLTGETQYF	TGTGCCAGCAGCTTATTAACAGGGGAGACCCAGTACTTC
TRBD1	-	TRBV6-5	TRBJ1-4	CASSLWTGGNEKLFF	TGTGCCAGCAGTCTCTGGACAGGGGGAAATGAAAAACTGTTTTTT
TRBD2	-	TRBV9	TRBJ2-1	CASAGTSPNEQFF	TGTGCCAGCGCCGGGACTAGCCCGAATGAGCAGTTCTTC
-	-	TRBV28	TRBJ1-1	CASSLPRTENTEAFF	TGTGCCAGCAGTCTCCCCAGGACAGAGAACACTGAAGCTTTCTTT
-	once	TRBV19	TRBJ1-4	CASSIGQGLFF	TGCGCCAGTAGTATTGGTCAGGGCTTGTTTTTT
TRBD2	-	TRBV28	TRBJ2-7	CASLGLAEGHSYEQYF	TGTGCCAGCCTGGGACTAGCGGAAGGACACTCCTACGAGCAGTACTTC
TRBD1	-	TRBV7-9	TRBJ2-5	CASRTGTGSETQYF	TGTGCCAGCAGGACCGGGACAGGGTCAGAGACCCAGTACTTC
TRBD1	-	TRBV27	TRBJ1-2	CASRETGVINYGYTF	TGTGCCAGCAGGGAAACAGGGGTAATTAACTATGGCTACACCTTC
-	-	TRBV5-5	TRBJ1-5	CASSFAVYSNQPQHF	TGTGCCAGCAGCTTTGCAGTGTATAGCAATCAGCCCCAGCATTTT